The 2 T cell receptor beta chains below all came from one sample that was sequenced in a study of T cell clonality in common variable immunodeficiency. TCRdb's table, derived via immunoSEQ multiplex PCR, lists solely in-frame clones and lacks some. This sample carries about 52,000 clones, none of them present only once. The source material was peripheral blood mononuclear cells. Source of these receptors: a person aged 18 to 70 in good health.

This clone was seen many times. The read terminates 3 residues before the CDR3 end, so the remaining end is supplied by the germline J gene. The V call is TRBV18, the J call TRBJ1-5; D is uncertain. Trimming removed 3 bases from V and 3 bases from J, with 6 bases in between. Germline CDR1 KGHSH, CDR2 LQKENI. This CDR3 is built from 13 residues. This chain's CDR3 is CASSPQSNQPQHF. Partial CDR3 DNA: TGTGCCAGCTCACCGCAGTCCAATCAGCCC. Full variable domain (outside the CDR3, taken from reference TRBV18 and TRBJ1-5): NAGVMQNPRHLVRRRGQEARLRCSPMKGHSHVYWYRQLPEEGLKFMVYLQKENIIDESGMPKERFSAEFPKEGPSILRIQQVVRGDSAAYFCASSPQSNQPQHFGDGTRLSIL.

This clone was detected a few times. With the read ending 3 residues before the CDR3 end, the germline J gene is used to fill in that end. The V gene is TRBV7-9, the J gene TRBJ1-1; 8 positions agree with TRBD1. Trimming took 5 bases from V and 5 from J; bases not matched to a gene: 7. CDR1 and CDR2 (germline): SEHNR, FQNEAQ (reference sequence). This CDR3 region has 14 residues. Partial CDR3 DNA: TGTGCCAGCAGCACCCGACAGGGGACAACTGAA. This gives the protein CASSTRQGTTE. The whole CDR3 sequence is CASSTRQGTTEAFF.